This T cell receptor (beta chain) originates from a study of PD-1 blockade in classical Hodgkin lymphoma. Trimming cost V 0 bases and J 2 bases, with 14 bases left between them. The CDR3 contains 17 residues. Germline lookup yields CDR1 MGHRA and CDR2 YSYEKL. Each patient relapsed following autologous stem cell transplantation, and prior brentuximab vedotin exposure differed. Study findings and constraints: Complete responders possessed baseline diversity comparable to newly diagnosed patients. With CD4+ cells, TCR diversity rose significantly by C4D1, but not with CD8+ cells.

Produced via immunoSEQ multiplex PCR; TCRdb's table is partial and in-frame only. The data show 120,000 to 150,000 clones, nearly 80% seen once. As regards this clone: The antigen is undetermined.

The receptor's source is a human donor with classical Hodgkin lymphoma. The V gene is TRBV4-1, the J gene TRBJ2-1; D gene unclear. The sample consisted of peripheral blood mononuclear cells (PBMCs), taken before the second cycle of nivolumab. CDR3 coding DNA: TGCGCCAGCAGCCAAGATGTCGGCCAGCGAGCCTACAATGAGCAGTTCTTC. Its protein product is CASSQDVGQRAYNEQFF.